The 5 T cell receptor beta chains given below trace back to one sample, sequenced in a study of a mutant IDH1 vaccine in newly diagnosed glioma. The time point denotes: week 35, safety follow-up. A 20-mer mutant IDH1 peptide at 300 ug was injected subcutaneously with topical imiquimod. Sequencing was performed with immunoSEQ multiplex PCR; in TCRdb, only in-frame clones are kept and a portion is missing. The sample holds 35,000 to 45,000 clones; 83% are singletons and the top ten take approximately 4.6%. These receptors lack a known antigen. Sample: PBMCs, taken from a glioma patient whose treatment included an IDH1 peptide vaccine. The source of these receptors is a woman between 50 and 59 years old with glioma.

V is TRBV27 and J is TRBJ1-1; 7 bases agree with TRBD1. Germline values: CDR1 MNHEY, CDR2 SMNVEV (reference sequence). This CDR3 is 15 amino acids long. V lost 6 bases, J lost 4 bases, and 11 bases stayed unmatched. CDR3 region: CASSTPRQGGTEAFF. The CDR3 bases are TGTGCCAGCAGCACCCCACGACAGGGCGGCACTGAAGCTTTCTTT.

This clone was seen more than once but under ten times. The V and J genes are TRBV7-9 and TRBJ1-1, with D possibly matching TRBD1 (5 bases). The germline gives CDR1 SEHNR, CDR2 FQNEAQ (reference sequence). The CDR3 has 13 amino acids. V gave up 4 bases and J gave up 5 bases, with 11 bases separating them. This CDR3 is CASSSRRETEAFF. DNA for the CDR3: TGTGCCAGCAGCTCCCGCAGGGAGACTGAAGCTTTCTTT. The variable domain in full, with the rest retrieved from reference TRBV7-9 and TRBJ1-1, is DTGVSQNPRHKITKRGQNVTFRCDPISEHNRLYWYRQTLGQGPEFLTYFQNEAQLEKSRLLSDRFSAERPKGSFSTLEIQRTEQGDSAMYLCASSSRRETEAFFGQGTRLTVV.

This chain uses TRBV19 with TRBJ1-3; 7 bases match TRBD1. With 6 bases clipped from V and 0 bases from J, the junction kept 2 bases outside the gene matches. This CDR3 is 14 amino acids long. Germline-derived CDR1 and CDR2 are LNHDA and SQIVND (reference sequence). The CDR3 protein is CASRAGGSGNTIYF. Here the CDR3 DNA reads TGTGCCAGTAGGGCAGGGGGCTCTGGAAACACCATATATTTT.

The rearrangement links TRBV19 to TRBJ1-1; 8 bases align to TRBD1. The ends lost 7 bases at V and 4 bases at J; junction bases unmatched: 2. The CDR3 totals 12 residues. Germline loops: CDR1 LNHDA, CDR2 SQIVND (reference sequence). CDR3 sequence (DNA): TGTGCCAGTAAACAGGGGGGCACTGAAGCTTTCTTT. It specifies CASKQGGTEAFF.

This chain's CDR3 is CASSQPDRGRTEAFF. The CDR3 region has the DNA TGTGCCAGCAGTCAACCGGACAGGGGACGGACTGAAGCTTTCTTT. The chain has TRBV6-6 and TRBJ1-1; TRBD1 matches at 9 bases. This CDR3 is 15 amino acids long. Germline-derived CDR1 and CDR2 are MNHNY and SVGAGI (reference sequence). V shed 5 bases and J 5 bases; nucleotides not matched to a gene: 9.